These 18 T cell receptor beta chains originate from one sample sequenced in a study of shared clonotypes between healthy human individuals (dated by TCRdb to about 2020). Receptor amplification or capture employed the immunoSEQ multiplex PCR assay. This is the immuneACCESS table as TCRdb keeps it, with only in-frame sequences that have V and J called. A part of the clones is gone; compared with another copy, unresolved V genes explain less than half, and the rest is unexplained. This sample has 2,500,000 or so clones in its table, and approximately 94% of those were observed once. In total, the top ten clones hold roughly 0.39% of the sample. The sequenced sample was naive CD4+ T cells from PBMCs. Read against the paper, the sample's cell subset or site label means: CD45RA+ positively selected. These receptors were collected from a man younger than 35 in good health. Some clones in this sample may be carry-over from other donors' samples.

This clone showed up just once. The genes are TRBV5-1 and TRBJ2-5, with TRBD2 matching 9 bases. The length of the CDR3 is 15 residues. CDR1 is SGHRS and CDR2 is YFSETQ in the germline V gene. The V and J ends lost 1 base and 4 bases, in that order; junction bases with no gene match: 5. The CDR3 region has the DNA TGCGCCAGCAGCTTGAATCCAGCGGGAGGAGAGACCCAGTACTTC. Translated: CASSLNPAGGETQYF.

This clone was seen a few times. The chain links TRBV28 to TRBJ1-1, with TRBD1 matching 7 bases. The CDR3 runs 14 residues. J was trimmed by 8 bases and V by 3 bases; bases with no gene match: 9. From germline, CDR1 is MDHEN and CDR2 SYDVKM. CDR3 amino acids: CASSFDRVFPEAFF. The CDR3 DNA is TGTGCCAGCAGTTTCGACAGGGTTTTCCCCGAAGCTTTCTTT.

The rearrangement links TRBV4-1 to TRBJ2-1; tentatively, D is TRBD1 (5 bases). V was cut by 4 bases and J by 6 bases, with 16 bases left in between. Looked up from germline, CDR1 is MGHRA and CDR2 is YSYEKL. The CDR3 runs to 15 residues. CDR3 nucleotides: TGCGCCAGCAGCCGAGACAGTACTGGCCCCAATGAGCAGTTCTTC. This sequence encodes CASSRDSTGPNEQFF.

This sequence joins TRBV7-8 and TRBJ2-3; 11 bases agree with TRBD2. Germline loops: CDR1 SGHVS, CDR2 FQNEAQ. CDR3 length equals 16 residues. With 5 bases clipped from V and 3 bases from J, the junction kept 7 bases outside the gene matches. CDR3 DNA: TGTGCCAGCAGCGTCACTCCTAGCGGGAGGACAGATACGCAGTATTTT. The encoded protein is CASSVTPSGRTDTQYF.

The rearrangement uses TRBV6-1 and TRBJ1-5; no definite D call. V was clipped by 2 bases and J by 4 bases, with 15 bases between them. This CDR3 has 16 amino acids. Germline assignment: CDR1 MNHNS and CDR2 SASEGT. The CDR3 sequence: CASSEPFFPGNQPQHF. CDR3 sequence (DNA): TGTGCCAGCAGTGAACCTTTTTTCCCGGGAAATCAGCCCCAGCATTTT.

In this sample, this clone turned up once. V and J are TRBV4-1 and TRBJ2-7; D gene unclear. This CDR3 has 14 residues. CDR1 and CDR2 from the germline V gene are MGHRA and YSYEKL. Trimming stripped 1 base from V and 5 bases from J, with 12 bases between. As DNA, the CDR3 is TGCGCCAGCAGCCAAGTGGATAGGGCGGACGAGCAGTACTTC. This encodes CASSQVDRADEQYF.

The rearrangement uses TRBV4-1 and TRBJ2-2; D is unresolved. CDR3 size: 15 residues. Trimming left V 4 bases short and J 0 bases short, with 9 bases between. Looked up from germline, CDR1 is MGHRA and CDR2 is YSYEKL. CDR3 protein: CASSPYPTNTGELFF. Here the CDR3 DNA reads TGCGCCAGCAGCCCTTACCCGACGAACACCGGGGAGCTGTTTTTT.

This clone was found once. This chain connects TRBV28 to TRBJ2-7; 9 positions match TRBD2. The CDR3 length is 17 residues. Trimming removed 5 bases from V and 3 bases from J; junction bases left unmatched: 14. From germline, CDR1 is MDHEN and CDR2 SYDVKM. CDR3 nucleotide sequence: TGTGCCAGCAGTCCCCTCGTGGAGCTAGCGGGAAACTACGAGCAGTACTTC. This encodes CASSPLVELAGNYEQYF. Filled out from reference TRBV28 and TRBJ2-7, the complete variable domain reads DVKVTQSSRYLVKRTGEKVFLECVQDMDHENMFWYRQDPGLGLRLIYFSYDVKMKEKGDIPEGYSVSREKKERFSLILESASTNQTSMYLCASSPLVELAGNYEQYFGPGTRLTVT.

About this clone: The junction does not match germline at one end; this may be a read error. This chain connects TRBV19 to TRBJ2-1; tentative D call: TRBD2 (5 bases). CDR3 length equals 13 residues. In germline, CDR1 is LNHDA, CDR2 SQIVND (reference sequence). Here the CDR3 reads CASGMAGVNEQFF. DNA for the CDR3: TGTGCCAGTGGTATGGCCGGGGTCAATGAGCAGTTCTTC. Drawing the rest from reference TRBV19 and TRBJ2-1, the complete variable domain is DGGITQSPKYLFRKEGQNVTLSCEQNLNHDAMYWYRQDPGQGLRLIYYSQIVNDFQKGDIAEGYSVSREKKESFPLTVTSAQKNPTAFYLCASGMAGVNEQFFGPGTRLTVL.

V and J are TRBV30 and TRBJ2-3; 7 bases map to TRBD1. Per the germline V gene, CDR1 is GTSNPN and CDR2 is SVGIG (reference sequence). Trimming at V came to 2 bases and at J to 4 bases, leaving 12 bases not matched to a gene. The CDR3 has 16 amino acids. CDR3 in amino acids: CAWSMNRGPRADTQYF. The CDR3 nucleotides are TGTGCCTGGAGTATGAACAGGGGCCCTAGGGCAGATACGCAGTATTTT.

The chain couples TRBV5-1 to TRBJ2-7; the match to TRBD1 covers 7 bases. This CDR3 contains 14 residues. CDR1 is SGHRS and CDR2 is YFSETQ in the germline V gene. V shed 2 bases, J shed 3 bases, and the junction held 5 bases outside the gene matches. The CDR3: CASSFGQDFYEQYF. The CDR3 coding sequence is TGCGCCAGCAGCTTCGGACAGGATTTCTACGAGCAGTACTTC.

The chain links TRBV7-3 to TRBJ2-1; 7 positions match TRBD1. Germline values: CDR1 SGHTA, CDR2 FQGTGA. This CDR3 contains 16 residues. The V segment lost 2 bases and the J segment 5 bases; nucleotides outside the gene matches: 9. For the CDR3, the DNA is TGTGCCAGCAGCTTATTCCGGACAGGTATCCACAATGAGCAGTTCTTC. This sequence encodes CASSLFRTGIHNEQFF.

The CDR3 DNA sequence: TGTGCCAGCAGCTGGCGGCAGGGAAGGGGCACCGGGGAGCTGTTTTTT. Protein sequence: CASSWRQGRGTGELFF. The chain employs TRBV11-3 and TRBJ2-2, with D possibly being TRBD1 (5 bases). CDR1 is SGHNT, CDR2 YENEEA, per germline. V was clipped by 4 bases and J by 4 bases, with 16 bases between them. CDR3 length equals 16 residues.

The V gene is TRBV9, the J gene TRBJ2-1; maybe TRBD2 (6 bases). The CDR3 loop spans 16 amino acids. Deletions cut 4 bases from V and 0 bases from J, with 14 bases between. CDR1 SGDLS and CDR2 YYNGEE come from the germline V gene. The CDR3 DNA reads as TGTGCCAGCAGCTACGAGTCTAGCGTCTCCTACAATGAGCAGTTCTTC. This translates into CASSYESSVSYNEQFF.

As for this clone: This specimen includes other DNA sequences encoding the same CDR3. The V and J genes are TRBV7-3 and TRBJ2-1, with D possibly matching TRBD2 (6 bases). Germline V lookup: CDR1 SGHTA, CDR2 FQGTGA. V was clipped by 0 bases and J by 2 bases, with 11 bases between them. The CDR3 sequence is 16 residues long. The CDR3 DNA reads TGTGCCAGCAGCTTAACCGGCGGGACCGCCTACAATGAGCAGTTCTTC. Its translation is CASSLTGGTAYNEQFF.

The chain couples TRBV4-3 to TRBJ1-4; D is unclear. The germline gives CDR1 LGHNA, CDR2 YSLEER. The CDR3 extends over 14 amino acids. Trimming pared 0 bases from V and 6 bases from J, leaving 8 bases between. Here the CDR3 DNA reads TGCGCCAGCAGCCAAGATCCTTGGGATGAAAAACTGTTTTTT. This translates into CASSQDPWDEKLFF.

The rearrangement uses TRBV9 and TRBJ2-3; 10 bases fit TRBD2. The germline V gene has CDR1 SGDLS and CDR2 YYNGEE. The CDR3 has 15 amino acids. V dropped 2 bases and J dropped 2; count of bases not matched to a gene: 2. The DNA of the CDR3 is TGTGCCAGCAGCGTGCTAGCGGGAGACACAGATACGCAGTATTTT. Translating it yields CASSVLAGDTDTQYF. The complete variable domain, with remaining parts taken from reference TRBV9 and TRBJ2-3, reads DSGVTQTPKHLITATGQRVTLRCSPRSGDLSVYWYQQSLDQGLQFLIQYYNGEERAKGNILERFSAQQFPDLHSELNLSSLELGDSALYFCASSVLAGDTDTQYFGPGTRLTVL.

Turning to this clone: Other nucleotide sequences from this sample produce the same CDR3. V is TRBV7-9 and J is TRBJ2-5; D is possibly TRBD1 (6 bases). CDR1 SEHNR and CDR2 FQNEAQ come from the germline V gene (reference sequence). The CDR3 length is 12 residues. V was shortened by 3 bases and J by 5 bases, with 7 bases between the two germline ends. In nucleotides, the CDR3 is TGTGCCAGCAGCTTCACAGGGGAGACCCAGTACTTC. Protein product: CASSFTGETQYF.